Shown below are 4 T cell receptor beta chains from a single sample sequenced in a study of spatial heterogeneity in lung cancer. These receptors' antigens are unknown. The time point: sample taken at primary tumor resection. Whole-study findings and limits: Mutation counts in tumors were tracked by counts of expanded intratumoral alpha and beta TCRs.

TCRdb re-called the 5' RACE reads with MiXCR, one entry per CDR3 protein. This repertoire shows about 20,000 distinct CDR3 sequences, about 16% found once; its top ten account for over 25%. The material was lung tumor tissue, obtained at surgery. Every receptor here comes from a female donor with early-stage non-small cell lung cancer.

The chain uses TRBV7-8 and TRBJ2-1; the D gene is possibly TRBD2 (6 bases). Deletions cut 5 bases from V and 3 bases from J, with 14 bases between. The CDR3 runs 15 residues. Germline assignment: CDR1 SGHVS and CDR2 FQNEAQ. CDR3 nucleotide sequence: TGTGCCAGCAGCCGCCGGGGTAGCGGCTACAATGAGCAGTTCTTC. It specifies CASSRRGSGYNEQFF. The full variable domain, rest sourced from reference TRBV7-8 and TRBJ2-1, is GAGVSQSPRYKVAKRGQDVALRCDPISGHVSLFWYQQALGQGPEFLTYFQNEAQLDKSGLPSDRFFAERPEGSVSTLKIQRTQQEDSAVYLCASSRRGSGYNEQFFGPGTRLTVL.

The chain has TRBV5-1 and TRBJ2-3; maybe TRBD2 (5 bases). This CDR3 has 16 residues. The germline CDR1 and CDR2 sequences are SGHRS and YFSETQ. The ends were cut back, 3 bases at V and 0 bases at J, with 14 bases in the middle. CDR3 protein: CASSSPSGISTDTQYF. CDR3 DNA: TGCGCCAGCAGCTCCCCCAGCGGCATCAGCACAGATACGCAGTATTTT.

This clonotype was picked up many times. The J gene is TRBJ2-3, the V gene TRBV20-1; 8 nucleotides match TRBD2. This CDR3 spans 16 amino acids. Per germline, CDR1 DFQATT and CDR2 SNEGSKA (reference sequence). J was trimmed by 0 bases and V by 2 bases; bases with no gene match: 7. In nucleotides, the CDR3 is TGCAGTGCTAGAAGGTTAGCGGGACTGAGCACAGATACGCAGTATTTT. Translation gives CSARRLAGLSTDTQYF.

In its sample, this clonotype was seen a few times. The V gene is TRBV10-3, the J gene TRBJ2-7; 14 nucleotides line up with TRBD2. The ends lost 3 bases at V and 1 base at J; junction bases unmatched: 5. The CDR3 runs to 17 residues. Germline CDR1 reads ENHRY; CDR2 reads SYGVKD. In nucleotides, the CDR3 is TGTGCCATCAGTGAACCAGGGACTAGCGGGAGATCCTACGAGCAGTACTTC. The encoded protein is CAISEPGTSGRSYEQYF.